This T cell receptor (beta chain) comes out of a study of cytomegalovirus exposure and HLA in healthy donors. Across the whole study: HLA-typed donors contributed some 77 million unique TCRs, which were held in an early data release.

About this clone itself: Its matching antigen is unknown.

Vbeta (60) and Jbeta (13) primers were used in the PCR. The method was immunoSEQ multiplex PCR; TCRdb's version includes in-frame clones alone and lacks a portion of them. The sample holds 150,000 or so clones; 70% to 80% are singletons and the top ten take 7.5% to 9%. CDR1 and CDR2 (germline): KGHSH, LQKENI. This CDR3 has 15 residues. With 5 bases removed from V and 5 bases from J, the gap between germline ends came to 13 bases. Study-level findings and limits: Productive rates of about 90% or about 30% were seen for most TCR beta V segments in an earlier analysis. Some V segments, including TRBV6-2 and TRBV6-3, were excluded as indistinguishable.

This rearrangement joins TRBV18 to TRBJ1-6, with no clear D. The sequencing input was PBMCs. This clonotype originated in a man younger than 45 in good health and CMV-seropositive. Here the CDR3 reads CASSERGSHNSPLHF. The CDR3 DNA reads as TGTGCCAGCTCAGAGCGAGGGTCGCATAATTCACCCCTCCACTTT.